This T cell receptor (beta chain) was recovered during a study of tumor-infiltrating lymphocytes in primary liver carcinoma. Study findings and constraints: Reduced overlap was seen in tumor-adjacent and tumor-blood pairs versus tumor region pairs. A significantly higher top-250-clone fraction was recorded for tumors than for blood (p = 0.039). Only about 7.5-24% of top clones occurred in every one of the five tumor regions.

The V end lost 3 bases, the J end lost 2 bases, and 14 bases lay between the germline ends. Looked up from germline, CDR1 is MNHNS and CDR2 is SASEGT. The CDR3 has 15 residues. This clonotype was observed a few times. Its specificity is not known. Without any cell sorting, 20-30 mg of bulk tissue yielded co-extracted RNA and DNA. Over 85% of the cells in every tumor sample were viable tumor cells. TCR beta cDNA was made from 500 ng total RNA with a constant-region primer. For TCR beta, libraries were produced by three nested multiplex PCR rounds using slightly modified ARM-PCR. Researchers ran the first two PCR rounds for 9 to 10 cycles each with TRBV1-TRBV30 forward primers and a C-beta reverse primer. TCRdb ran MiXCR on the multiplex PCR reads and lists one entry per CDR3 protein. Of about 100,000 distinct CDR3 sequences listed, 55% to 70% are singletons.

Sequenced input: liver tumor tissue from sampling region 5. The subset denotes: tumor region T5, tumor centre. The receptor's source is a woman in her fifties or sixties with primary liver carcinoma and hepatitis B virus infection. The chain couples TRBV6-1 to TRBJ2-7; tentatively, D is TRBD2 (5 bases). Here the CDR3 DNA reads TGTGCCAGCAGTGACCCTGGAGGTTCTCCCTACGAGCAGTACTTC. Translating gives CASSDPGGSPYEQYF.